This section outlines one T cell receptor beta chain sequence together with its context. This sample was included in a study of blood T cell repertoires in COVID-19. CDR1 and CDR2 from the germline V gene are MNHNS and SASEGT. This CDR3 contains 14 residues. V was pared by 2 bases and J by 6 bases, with 8 bases between. Clones were read by immunoSEQ multiplex PCR, and TCRdb kept only the in-frame ones, dropping some. The sample lists 180,000 or so clones; 85% to 90% were seen once. Sequencing was carried out using peripheral blood. The TCR originated in a woman aged 80 or older in a cohort sampled during active or convalescent COVID-19. V and J are TRBV6-1 and TRBJ1-6, with D perhaps matching TRBD1 (6 bases). This chain's CDR3 is CASSETGSNSPLHF. The DNA of the CDR3 is TGTGCCAGCAGTGAAACAGGGAGTAATTCACCCCTCCACTTT.